Below, one TCR beta chain is given with its context. Its antigen remains unknown. These data originate in a study of response to subunit inactivated influenza vaccine. Study-wide results and caveats: The authors suggested that every seasonal influenza vaccination recruits few new T cells.

TCRdb re-called the RT-PCR reads through MiXCR, storing one row per CDR3 protein. The table records 800,000 to 1,000,000 distinct CDR3 sequences, about 20% of them present only once. In germline, CDR1 is SGHAT, CDR2 FQNNGV. Trimming cost V 0 bases and J 4 bases; bases outside gene matches: 12. The length of the CDR3 is 18 residues. This clonotype originated in a man in his forties or fifties who received an inactivated influenza vaccine. The chain uses TRBV11-2 and TRBJ2-1; 7 bases are a match to TRBD2. Sequenced material: PBMCs from blood, taken 5 to 6 days after vaccination. DNA of the CDR3: TGTGCCAGCAGCTTAGAGGGGTTGGGAGGGCCTCAGTACAATGAGCAGTTCTTC. Protein: CASSLEGLGGPQYNEQFF.